This is a list of T cell receptor beta chains from one sample in a study of blood T cell repertoires in COVID-19. Produced via immunoSEQ multiplex PCR; TCRdb's table is partial and in-frame only. The sample has 250,000 or so clones, roughly 80% seen once. Material for sequencing was PBMCs or T cells enriched from blood (not recorded which). Receptors originate from a man aged 45-65 years who had recovered from COVID-19. Each CDR3 is given with its conserved first and last residue. D genes are given only for firm matches. Expanded clones are given a class, and other clones once, few, many or no size at all.

CDR3nt | CDR3aa | v_gene | d_gene | abundance | j_gene
TGTGCCAGCAGCTACGACAGCCTGAACACTGAAGCTTTCTTT | CASSYDSLNTEAFF | TRBV9 | - | - | TRBJ1-1
TGTGCCAGCTCACCACGGACAGTCAGCTTCAACACTGAAGCTTTCTTT | CASSPRTVSFNTEAFF | TRBV18 | - | once | TRBJ1-1
TGTGCCAGCAGCGAGGGCCACAGGGGGCGAATCTATGGCTACACCTTC | CASSEGHRGRIYGYTF | TRBV9 | TRBD1 | - | TRBJ1-2
TGCGCCAGCAGCCCGGACAGCCAAGAGACCCAGTACTTC | CASSPDSQETQYF | TRBV4-1 | - | - | TRBJ2-5
TGTGCCAGCAGCCCCACCCCCGGGACAGGGTTGAGCGAGCAGTACTTC | CASSPTPGTGLSEQYF | TRBV9 | TRBD1 | - | TRBJ2-7
TGTGCCAGCAGTTCAGGAAGGACAGGGGTGAAAAAGACCCAGTACTTC | CASSSGRTGVKKTQYF | TRBV28 | TRBD1 | - | TRBJ2-5
TGTGCCAGCAGCTTCGCCTACACGCAGTATTTT | CASSFAYTQYF | TRBV12-3/TRBV12-4 | - | - | TRBJ2-3
TGTGCCAGTAGTATAGGAGGGACAGCTCAAGAGACCCAGTACTTC | CASSIGGTAQETQYF | TRBV19 | TRBD1 | - | TRBJ2-5
TGTGCCTGGAGTGTAGGGGCGGGGCCGGGCACCGGGGAGCTGTTTTTT | CAWSVGAGPGTGELFF | TRBV30 | - | - | TRBJ2-2
TGTGCCACCAGCAGTTCTAGCGGACCCTACAATGAGCAGTTCTTC | CATSSSSGPYNEQFF | TRBV15 | TRBD2 | - | TRBJ2-1
TGTGCCAGCAGCCAAGCCACAGGGAATGAAGCTTTCTTT | CASSQATGNEAFF | TRBV3-1/TRBV3-2 | - | - | TRBJ1-1
TGTGCCAGCAGCCAAGAGGGGGACAGGTCAAGCTATGGCTACACCTTC | CASSQEGDRSSYGYTF | TRBV3-1/TRBV3-2 | TRBD1 | - | TRBJ1-2
TGTGCCAGCAGGGACGGACAGGGGGAACTCTACGAGCAGTACTTC | CASRDGQGELYEQYF | TRBV11-2 | TRBD1 | - | TRBJ2-7
TGTGCTAGTGGTTTGGTACCTGGGGGCAACACTGAAGCTTTCTTT | CASGLVPGGNTEAFF | TRBV12-5 | - | - | TRBJ1-1
TGCGCCAGCAGCGGACTGGGGAACACTGAAGCTTTCTTT | CASSGLGNTEAFF | TRBV5-1 | - | few | TRBJ1-1
TGTGCCAGCTCACCAATCCCCCGACAGGCGAGTAGTCTAGGCACTGAAGCTTTCTTT | CASSPIPRQASSLGTEAFF | TRBV18 | - | - | TRBJ1-1
TGTGCCAGCAGTTACGGGACAGATAATTCACCCCTCCACTTT | CASSYGTDNSPLHF | TRBV6-5 | TRBD1 | - | TRBJ1-6
TGTGCCAGCAGCTTAGGGGCTAGCGGGAGGCGGGAGACCCAGTACTTC | CASSLGASGRRETQYF | TRBV7-2 | TRBD2 | - | TRBJ2-5
TGTGCCAGTTCACTCATGGCGGGAGGGTCCTACAATGAGCAGTTCTTC | CASSLMAGGSYNEQFF | TRBV6-4 | TRBD2 | - | TRBJ2-1
TGCGCCAGCAGCCAAGAACGAGCAGATACGCAGTATTTT | CASSQERADTQYF | TRBV4-1 | - | - | TRBJ2-3
TGTGCCAGCACTCCGGACAGGGCCAGCTCTGGAAACACCATATATTTT | CASTPDRASSGNTIYF | TRBV25-1 | TRBD1 | - | TRBJ1-3
TGTGCTAGTGGTCGGGGGACAGGACGACAAGAGACCCAGTACTTC | CASGRGTGRQETQYF | TRBV12-5 | TRBD1 | - | TRBJ2-5